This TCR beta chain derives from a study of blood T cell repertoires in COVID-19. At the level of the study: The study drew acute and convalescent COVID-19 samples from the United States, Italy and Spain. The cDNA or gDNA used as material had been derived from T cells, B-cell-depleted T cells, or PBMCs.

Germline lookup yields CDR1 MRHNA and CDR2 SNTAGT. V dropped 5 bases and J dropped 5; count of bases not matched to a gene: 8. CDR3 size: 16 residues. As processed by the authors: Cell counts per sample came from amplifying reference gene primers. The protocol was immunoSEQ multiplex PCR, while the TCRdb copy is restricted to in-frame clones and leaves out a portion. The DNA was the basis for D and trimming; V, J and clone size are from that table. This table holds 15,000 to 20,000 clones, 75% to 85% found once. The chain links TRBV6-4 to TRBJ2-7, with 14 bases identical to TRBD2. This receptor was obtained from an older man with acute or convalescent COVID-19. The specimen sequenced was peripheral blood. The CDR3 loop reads CASSPTSGGALDEQYF. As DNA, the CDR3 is TGTGCCAGCAGTCCGACTAGCGGGGGGGCCTTGGACGAGCAGTACTTC.